These T cell receptor beta chains were read from a single sample in a study of T cells in Graves' hyperthyroidism and ophthalmopathy. TCRdb recomputed calls from the multiplex PCR reads with MiXCR, one row per CDR3 protein. Here the sample spans roughly 400,000 distinct CDR3 sequences, roughly an eighth being singletons. Specimen: blood. The receptors here all came from a man between 45 and 60 years old with Graves' ophthalmopathy. Each CDR3 is given with its conserved first and last residue. The D gene is left open where the match is weak. Some rows have no size entry. The others give once, few or many, or a class for an expanded clone.

TRBJ1-1 | few | TRBV10-3 | - | CAISDGLRDTEAFF | TGTGCCATCAGTGACGGGTTACGGGACACTGAAGCTTTCTTT
TRBJ2-1 | many | TRBV2 | - | CASSATGSGIGEQFF | TGTGCCAGCAGCGCTACAGGGTCTGGGATCGGTGAGCAGTTCTTC
TRBJ2-7 | - | TRBV27 | - | CASSFTSTHYEQYF | TGTGCCAGCAGTTTTACTAGCACCCACTACGAGCAGTACTTC
TRBJ2-7 | many | TRBV7-9 | - | CASSLEGEAYEQYF | TGTGCCAGCAGCTTAGAGGGAGAAGCCTACGAGCAGTACTTC
TRBJ1-2 | many | TRBV28 | - | CASSSGRLYGYTF | TGTGCCAGCAGCTCGGGCAGGCTCTATGGCTACACCTTC
TRBJ1-6 | many | TRBV20-1 | - | CSARGALTTPLHF | TGCAGTGCCCGAGGCGCGCTTACGACACCCCTCCACTTT
TRBJ2-1 | many | TRBV20-1 | TRBD2 | CSARALAGRGNEQFF | TGCAGTGCTAGAGCCCTAGCGGGTCGTGGGAATGAGCAGTTCTTC
TRBJ1-1 | - | TRBV6-1 | TRBD1 | CASSDRGRGAFF | TGTGCCAGCAGTGACAGGGGGCGAGGGGCTTTCTTT
TRBJ1-1 | many | TRBV20-1 | - | CSAIPGRGMNTEAFF | TGCAGTGCTATCCCCGGACGGGGCATGAACACTGAAGCTTTCTTT
TRBJ2-1 | - | TRBV7-2 | - | CASSLVANSYNEQFF | TGTGCCAGCAGCTTAGTGGCTAACTCCTACAATGAGCAGTTCTTC
TRBJ1-2 | - | TRBV11-1 | TRBD1 | CASSVRDRDAYTF | TGTGCCAGCAGCGTCCGGGACAGGGACGCCTACACCTTC
TRBJ2-1 | few | TRBV10-3 | TRBD1 | CAISGGQGARNEQFF | TGTGCCATCAGTGGGGGACAGGGGGCGCGAAATGAGCAGTTCTTC
TRBJ2-5 | many | TRBV7-8 | - | CASSLDMQTQYF | TGTGCCAGCAGCTTAGATATGCAGACCCAGTACTTC
TRBJ2-1 | - | TRBV19 | - | CASSIGTVNEQFF | TGTGCCAGTAGTATAGGGACAGTCAATGAGCAGTTCTTC
TRBJ2-7 | few | TRBV6-9 | - | CASSYLTGDFYEQYF | TGTGCCAGCAGTTATCTAACAGGTGACTTCTACGAGCAGTACTTC
TRBJ1-1 | many | TRBV5-1 | - | CASRRNVGNTEAFF | TGCGCCAGCAGGCGAAACGTGGGGAACACTGAAGCTTTCTTT
TRBJ2-7 | many | TRBV7-9 | TRBD1 | CASSLNRQGDSYEQYF | TGTGCCAGCAGCTTAAACCGACAGGGGGATTCCTACGAGCAGTACTTC
TRBJ2-7 | - | TRBV30 | - | CAWSVRLGKASESFYEQYF | TGTGCCTGGAGTGTACGTTTGGGGAAAGCCAGCGAAAGCTTCTACGAGCAGTACTTC
TRBJ2-7 | - | TRBV19 | - | CASTDFGGAEQYF | TGTGCCAGTACCGACTTTGGGGGAGCCGAGCAGTACTTC
TRBJ2-1 | - | TRBV5-1 | TRBD1 | CASSLHPQGASNEQFF | TGCGCCAGCAGCTTGCATCCTCAGGGGGCTTCAAATGAGCAGTTCTTC
TRBJ2-6 | few | TRBV5-1 | - | CASSLWVGQGRSGANVLTF | TGCGCCAGCAGCTTGTGGGTGGGGCAAGGACGCTCTGGGGCCAACGTCCTGACTTTC
TRBJ2-2 | - | TRBV19 | TRBD2 | CASKERGTGELFF | TGTGCCAGTAAGGAGCGGGGGACCGGGGAGCTGTTTTTT
TRBJ2-5 | once | TRBV29-1 | - | CSVDWGRGETQYF | TGCAGCGTTGATTGGGGACGCGGGGAGACCCAGTACTTC
TRBJ2-3 | many | TRBV20-1 | - | CSARGVRDTQYF | TGCAGTGCTAGAGGGGTGCGAGATACGCAGTATTTT
TRBJ1-1 | - | TRBV30 | - | CAGGGEGRNTEAFF | TGTGCGGGAGGGGGGGAAGGTCGGAACACTGAAGCTTTCTTT
TRBJ1-4 | many | TRBV10-2 | TRBD1 | CTSSPGQGSTNEKLFF | TGCACCAGCAGCCCGGGACAGGGATCAACTAATGAAAAACTGTTTTTT
TRBJ2-7 | many | TRBV18 | TRBD1 | CASSPLDRVDYEQYF | TGTGCCAGCTCACCGTTGGACAGGGTGGACTACGAGCAGTACTTC
TRBJ2-7 | many | TRBV18 | - | CASSPPGQPSYEQYF | TGTGCCAGCTCACCACCGGGGCAGCCCTCCTACGAGCAGTACTTC
TRBJ1-4 | - | TRBV10-2 | TRBD1 | CASSHVDRGNEKLFF | TGCGCCAGCAGTCACGTGGACAGGGGGAATGAAAAACTGTTTTTT
TRBJ1-5 | - | TRBV6-1 | - | CAITGFSNQPQHF | TGTGCCATAACAGGTTTTAGCAATCAGCCCCAGCATTTT
TRBJ1-5 | once | TRBV2 | - | CASSEPEEGRGYRVGNQPQHF | TGTGCCAGCAGTGAACCCGAGGAGGGCAGGGGATACCGGGTGGGCAATCAGCCCCAGCATTTT
TRBJ2-7 | many | TRBV11-2 | TRBD2 | CASSPALLAGEYEQYF | TGTGCCAGCAGCCCCGCATTACTAGCGGGAGAGTACGAGCAGTACTTC
TRBJ2-5 | many | TRBV11-3 | - | CASSLDEETQYF | TGTGCCAGCAGCTTAGACGAAGAGACCCAGTACTTC